The 20 T cell receptor beta chains below were found in one sample sequenced in a study of T cell changes during pregnancy in multiple sclerosis. Here immunoSEQ multiplex PCR was the method, and the copy in TCRdb shows in-frame clones only, minus some. The table shows roughly 38,000 clones, with about nine tenths occurring only once. Sequenced material: CD8+ T cells from peripheral blood mononuclear cells, taken before pregnancy. The receptors here all came from a female donor with multiple sclerosis, enrolled in a pregnancy study.

The rearrangement links TRBV5-6 to TRBJ2-7, with D unclear. CDR1 is SGHDT, CDR2 YYEEEE, per germline. The CDR3 has 14 amino acids. Trimming removed 2 bases at V and 1 base at J, with 10 bases between. CDR3 amino acids: CASSFDGGSYEQYF. The CDR3 nucleotides read TGTGCCAGCAGCTTCGATGGCGGATCCTACGAGCAGTACTTC.

The chain combines TRBV6-5 with TRBJ2-1, with 10 bases matching TRBD2. CDR3 length: 15 residues. Germline V CDR1 and CDR2: MNHEY, SVGAGI. V gave up 7 bases and J gave up 0 bases; unmatched junction bases: 3. The CDR3 DNA is TGTGCCAGCACCCGACTAGCGGGCTCCTACAATGAGCAGTTCTTC. Translated: CASTRLAGSYNEQFF.

V is TRBV4-2 and J is TRBJ2-1; tentative D call: TRBD1 (5 bases). Germline V gene sequence: CDR1 LGHNA, CDR2 YNFKEQ. The CDR3 contains 15 residues. V was pared by 5 bases and J by 4 bases, with 15 bases between. The CDR3 reads CASSTALTVYNEQFF. The CDR3 nucleotides are TGTGCCAGCAGCACCGCCCTGACAGTATACAATGAGCAGTTCTTC.

The gene calls are TRBV15 and TRBJ2-2; unclear D gene. The CDR3 covers 15 residues. Germline CDR1 is LNHNV and CDR2 is YYDKDF (reference sequence). V gave up 1 base and J gave up 0 bases, with 6 bases separating them. The CDR3 here is CATSRGGANTGELFF. The CDR3 DNA follows: TGTGCCACCAGCAGAGGAGGAGCGAACACCGGGGAGCTGTTTTTT.

The chain is built from TRBV9 and TRBJ1-4, with 7 bases matching TRBD1. Germline V lookup: CDR1 SGDLS, CDR2 YYNGEE. CDR3 size: 15 residues. The V segment lost 4 bases and the J segment 4 bases; nucleotides outside the gene matches: 7. The CDR3 coding sequence is TGTGCCAGCAGCCGGGAGGGACAGCTTAATGAAAAACTGTTTTTT. It codes for CASSREGQLNEKLFF.

V and J are TRBV9 and TRBJ2-3; D unresolved. V shed 3 bases and J shed 3 bases, with 8 bases lying between them. The CDR3 is 13 amino acids. Germline V gene sequence: CDR1 SGDLS, CDR2 YYNGEE. CDR3 coding DNA: TGTGCCAGCAGCGCCTTAAAAACAGATACGCAGTATTTT. Amino acid sequence: CASSALKTDTQYF.

The chain recombines TRBV9 with TRBJ1-2; D remains ambiguous. The CDR3 length is 14 residues. Germline V gene sequence: CDR1 SGDLS, CDR2 YYNGEE. Trimming pared 4 bases from V and 6 bases from J, leaving 16 bases between. Here the CDR3 reads CASSPSSGIHGYTF. The CDR3 coding sequence is TGTGCCAGCAGCCCCTCATCCGGGATCCATGGCTACACCTTC.

The genes are TRBV6-1 and TRBJ1-2; 9 bases map to TRBD1. Germline V CDR1 and CDR2: MNHNS, SASEGT. The ends lost 4 bases at V and 3 bases at J; junction bases unmatched: 18. The CDR3 has 19 residues. For the CDR3, the DNA is TGTGCCAGCAGTGGCGCCCGCAGGACAGGGGACTCTTGGGACTATGGCTACACCTTC. It translates to CASSGARRTGDSWDYGYTF.

The chain is built from TRBV7-9 and TRBJ1-3; the match to TRBD1 covers 7 bases. This CDR3 region has 15 residues. Looked up from germline, CDR1 is SEHNR and CDR2 is FQNEAQ (reference sequence). The V segment lost 1 base and the J segment 8 bases; nucleotides outside the gene matches: 8. The CDR3 region has the DNA TGTGCCAGCAGCTTAGAAGACAGGGCCGAGTACACCATATATTTT. Translation gives CASSLEDRAEYTIYF.

CDR3 sequence reads: CASSYGGTGTGEQYF. CDR3 bases: TGTGCCAGCAGTTACGGAGGGACAGGGACAGGCGAGCAGTACTTC. V and J are TRBV6-6 and TRBJ2-7; 9 bases are shared with TRBD1. Unmatched junction bases numbered 8, after V lost 2 bases and J lost 6 bases. The CDR3 runs to 15 residues. The germline V gene has CDR1 MNHNY and CDR2 SVGAGI (reference sequence).

This chain links TRBV28 with TRBJ2-5; tentative D call: TRBD2 (7 bases). This CDR3 has 14 residues. The germline gives CDR1 MDHEN, CDR2 SYDVKM. The V gene lost 8 bases and the J gene lost 1 base, with 14 bases spanning the gap. The CDR3 protein is CASAPGGLQETQYF. In nucleotides, the CDR3 is TGTGCCAGCGCCCCCGGGGGGCTCCAAGAGACCCAGTACTTC.

This chain connects TRBV5-5 to TRBJ2-3; 7 nucleotides match TRBD2. Looked up from germline, CDR1 is SGHKS and CDR2 is YYEKEE (reference sequence). This CDR3 region has 16 residues. Trimming cost V 0 bases and J 0 bases; bases outside gene matches: 4. The CDR3 loop reads CASSLVGGGSTDTQYF. Here the CDR3 DNA reads TGTGCCAGCAGCTTGGTCGGCGGGGGAAGCACAGATACGCAGTATTTT.

The genes are TRBV7-8 and TRBJ2-1; D gene unclear. V gave up 0 bases and J gave up 9 bases, with 6 bases separating them. The CDR3 totals 12 residues. Germline V gives CDR1 SGHVS, CDR2 FQNEAQ. CDR3 bases: TGTGCCAGCAGCTTAGCTATCCGTGAGCAGTTCTTC. It specifies CASSLAIREQFF. Combining the CDR3 with reference TRBV7-8 and TRBJ2-1 gives the whole variable domain GAGVSQSPRYKVAKRGQDVALRCDPISGHVSLFWYQQALGQGPEFLTYFQNEAQLDKSGLPSDRFFAERPEGSVSTLKIQRTQQEDSAVYLCASSLAIREQFFGPGTRLTVL.

The J gene is TRBJ1-2, the V gene TRBV27, with 7 bases fitting TRBD1. CDR3 length equals 14 residues. Germline V gene lookup returns CDR1 MNHEY and CDR2 SMNVEV (reference sequence). Trimming cost V 5 bases and J 8 bases; bases outside gene matches: 11. CDR3 bases: TGTGCCAGCAGTCCCAGACAGGGCCCGGGAGGCTACACCTTC. This gives the protein CASSPRQGPGGYTF.

The rearrangement uses TRBV27 and TRBJ2-1; tentatively, D is TRBD1 (5 bases). There are 14 residues in the CDR3. V was shortened by 2 bases and J by 5 bases, with 10 bases between the two germline ends. In germline, CDR1 is MNHEY, CDR2 SMNVEV (reference sequence). CDR3 sequence reads: CASSLRGEHNEQFF. CDR3 bases: TGTGCCAGCAGTTTAAGGGGTGAGCACAATGAGCAGTTCTTC.

V is TRBV5-1 and J is TRBJ1-4, with 7 bases identical to TRBD1. This CDR3 comprises 14 residues. V lost 4 bases, J lost 2 bases, and 2 bases stayed unmatched. Germline CDR1 is SGHRS and CDR2 is YFSETQ. CDR3 bases: TGCGCCAGCAGCCCAGGGGGGACTAATGAAAAACTGTTTTTT. The encoded protein is CASSPGGTNEKLFF. The full variable domain, with the rest looked up from reference TRBV5-1 and TRBJ1-4, is KAGVTQTPRYLIKTRGQQVTLSCSPISGHRSVSWYQQTPGQGLQFLFEYFSETQRNKGNFPGRFSGRQFSNSRSEMNVSTLELGDSALYLCASSPGGTNEKLFFGSGTQLSVL.

This clone was seen just once. The J gene is TRBJ2-5, the V gene TRBV9; D might be TRBD2 (7 bases). The V end was cut by 4 bases, the J end by 5 bases, with 21 bases between. Germline CDR1 and CDR2: SGDLS and YYNGEE. The CDR3 covers 16 residues. DNA of the CDR3: TGTGCCAGCAGCAGGGGAGGGAGTGGCACAGGGGAGACCCAGTACTTC. Its protein is CASSRGGSGTGETQYF.

The J gene is TRBJ2-7, the V gene TRBV9; no reliable D call. Germline CDR1 and CDR2: SGDLS and YYNGEE. Between the trimmed V and J ends, which lost 0 bases and 2 bases, there was a span of 9 bases. The CDR3 contains 14 residues. CDR3 DNA sequence: TGTGCCAGCAGCGTAGGTTTCACAACCTACGAGCAGTACTTC. Encoded protein: CASSVGFTTYEQYF.

This clone was counted a few times. The rearrangement joins TRBV4-1 to TRBJ1-1; D gene unclear. V was clipped by 2 bases and J by 0 bases, with 10 bases between them. Germline V gene sequence: CDR1 MGHRA, CDR2 YSYEKL. The CDR3 consists of 15 residues. CDR3 region: CASSQLDSVNTEAFF. The CDR3 DNA follows: TGCGCCAGCAGCCAACTAGATTCAGTGAACACTGAAGCTTTCTTT.

This clone is classed as medium-sized. This sequence joins TRBV5-1 and TRBJ2-1; 7 nucleotides line up with TRBD1. V lost 4 bases to trimming and J lost 2 bases; unmatched junction nucleotides: 6. Germline loops: CDR1 SGHRS, CDR2 YFSETQ. CDR3 size: 15 residues. The CDR3 DNA follows: TGCGCCAGCAGCCTGGACAGGTCGACCTACAATGAGCAGTTCTTC. It encodes CASSLDRSTYNEQFF.